One sample yielded the 5 T cell receptor beta chains listed below, sequenced in a study of T cells in Graves' hyperthyroidism and ophthalmopathy. Amplification of TCR beta CDR3 regions was performed using RNA transcripts as template. The study used the HTBI primer set for a first-round RT-PCR of the TCR CDR3. TCRdb reprocessed the multiplex PCR reads via MiXCR and lists one record per CDR3 protein. The sample lists around 350,000 distinct CDR3 sequences, roughly 15% occurring once. The sequencing sample was made of blood. These receptors all come from an older woman with Graves' ophthalmopathy.

Ten or more counts support this clonotype. The V and J genes are TRBV15 and TRBJ2-2, with unresolved D. From germline, CDR1 is LNHNV and CDR2 YYDKDF (reference sequence). V lost 0 bases and J lost 6, with 11 bases in between. This CDR3 has 15 residues. In nucleotides, the CDR3 is TGTGCCACCAGCAGAGAGCCCTTATCTTCCGGGGAGCTGTTTTTT. Translation gives CATSREPLSSGELFF.

The sample holds a few counts of this clonotype. This chain joins TRBV6-1 and TRBJ1-5; tentative D call: TRBD1 (6 bases). Per the germline V gene, CDR1 is MNHNS and CDR2 is SASEGT. The CDR3 extends over 14 amino acids. The V gene lost 2 bases and the J gene lost 6 bases, with 11 bases spanning the gap. This CDR3 is CASSERTVSQPQHF. CDR3 coding DNA: TGTGCCAGCAGTGAAAGGACAGTCAGTCAGCCCCAGCATTTT.

The sample holds many counts of this clonotype. The chain uses TRBV6-1 and TRBJ1-1, with 7 positions matching TRBD1. After removal of 7 bases from V and 1 base from J, the junction contained 6 bases not matched to a gene. Germline V lookup: CDR1 MNHNS, CDR2 SASEGT. The CDR3 extends over 14 amino acids. The CDR3 coding sequence is TGTGCCAGCAACCGACAGGGCGAGAACACTGAAGCTTTCTTT. Translated: CASNRQGENTEAFF.

This clonotype has more than one count but fewer than ten. The chain joins TRBV27 to TRBJ2-7; D is unclear. The germline gives CDR1 MNHEY, CDR2 SMNVEV (reference sequence). CDR3 length: 13 amino acids. V lost 7 bases and J 4 bases, leaving 14 bases between the germline ends. The CDR3 region has the DNA TGTGCCAGCACTCGAACAGTTGGGTACGAGCAGTACTTC. As protein: CASTRTVGYEQYF.

This clonotype was seen only a few times. The V gene is TRBV14, the J gene TRBJ1-6, with D possibly matching TRBD1 (5 bases). Germline lookup yields CDR1 SGHDN and CDR2 FVKESK. The germline V and J ends were trimmed by 3 bases and 9 bases, with 9 bases remaining between them. The CDR3 consists of 13 residues. The CDR3 is CASSHGGGSPLHF. The CDR3 DNA sequence: TGTGCCAGCAGCCACGGCGGGGGTTCACCCCTCCACTTT.